These T cell receptor beta chains were read from a single sample in a study of shared clonotypes between healthy human individuals. The method was immunoSEQ multiplex PCR; TCRdb's version includes in-frame clones alone and lacks a portion of them. The sample carries roughly 2.2 million clones, 85% to 95% recorded once. The sequenced sample was naive CD4+ T cells from PBMCs. The receptors were sampled from a man younger than 35 in good health. Some clones in this sample may be carry-over from other donors' samples. Both conserved end residues are part of each CDR3. D genes are given only for firm matches. Not every row has a clone size; where given, it reads once, few, many or a size class.

CDR3	DNA	J	D	size	V
CASSPPDFFSYEQYF	TGTGCCAGCAGCCCTCCGGACTTCTTCTCCTACGAGCAGTACTTC	TRBJ2-7	-	-	TRBV27
CSVVGQGARYEQYF	TGCAGCGTTGTAGGGCAGGGGGCGCGATACGAGCAGTACTTC	TRBJ2-7	TRBD1	-	TRBV29-1
CSVGGPYLNSGNTIYF	TGCAGCGTCGGGGGGCCCTACCTGAACTCTGGAAACACCATATATTTT	TRBJ1-3	-	once	TRBV29-1
CASSVEHGTNTIYF	TGTGCCAGCAGCGTAGAACACGGAACAAACACCATATATTTT	TRBJ1-3	-	-	TRBV9
CASSSGNTEAFF	TGTGCCAGCAGTTCGGGTAACACTGAAGCTTTCTTT	TRBJ1-1	-	-	TRBV6-5
CASSLVGGGRLAGTDTQYF	TGTGCCAGCAGCTTAGTTGGTGGGGGAAGACTAGCGGGAACAGATACGCAGTATTTT	TRBJ2-3	TRBD2	-	TRBV7-9
CAWSPGTNFYEQYF	TGTGCCTGGAGTCCCGGGACAAATTTCTACGAGCAGTACTTC	TRBJ2-7	-	-	TRBV30
CASSESSNQPQHF	TGTGCCAGCAGTGAAAGTAGCAATCAGCCCCAGCATTTT	TRBJ1-5	-	-	TRBV6-1
CASSFPGLATRELFF	TGCGCCAGCAGCTTTCCCGGACTAGCGACTAGGGAGCTGTTTTTT	TRBJ2-2	TRBD2	-	TRBV5-1
CASSSLVQHPNEQFF	TGCGCCAGCAGCTCCCTGGTCCAACACCCCAATGAGCAGTTCTTC	TRBJ2-1	-	-	TRBV5-1
CASSFNPNQPQHF	TGTGCCAGCAGTTTTAACCCCAATCAGCCCCAGCATTTT	TRBJ1-5	-	once	TRBV6-4
CASSLEGLAYNEQFF	TGTGCCAGCAGCTTGGAAGGACTAGCCTACAATGAGCAGTTCTTC	TRBJ2-1	TRBD2	-	TRBV5-4